Each of the 13 T cell receptor beta chains below was sequenced from the same sample in a study of blood T cell repertoires in COVID-19. Profiled with immunoSEQ multiplex PCR; TCRdb holds only in-frame clones, not every one. The sample has tens of thousands of clones; around nine tenths are singletons. Sequenced sample: peripheral blood. Source of these receptors: a woman in her 70s with acute or convalescent COVID-19.

The V gene is TRBV6-5, the J gene TRBJ2-7, with D possibly matching TRBD2 (5 bases). The germline V and J ends were trimmed by 9 bases and 3 bases, with 15 bases remaining between them. CDR1 is MNHEY and CDR2 is SVGAGI in the germline V gene. The length of the CDR3 is 13 residues. CDR3 loop: CASALGRGYEQYV. CDR3 in DNA: TGTGCCAGTGCCCTTGGCCGGGGCTACGAGCAGTACGTC.

The chain is built from TRBV7-2 and TRBJ1-1; TRBD1 agrees at 7 bases. Germline V gene lookup returns CDR1 SGHTA and CDR2 FQGNSA. Trimming took 5 bases from V and 7 from J; bases not matched to a gene: 7. The CDR3 length is 13 residues. CDR3 protein: CASSIDRAGEAFF. The CDR3 nucleotides read TGTGCCAGCAGCATAGACAGGGCAGGTGAAGCTTTCTTT.

The chain has TRBV27 and TRBJ2-1, with 8 bases fitting TRBD2. The germline gives CDR1 MNHEY, CDR2 SMNVEV (reference sequence). J lost 7 bases, V lost 7 bases, and 9 bases had no gene match. The CDR3 spans 14 residues. In DNA, the CDR3 is TGTGCCAGCATCGGGGGGGGGCCGTTTAATGAGCAGTTCTTC. Translated: CASIGGGPFNEQFF.

J is TRBJ2-2 and V is TRBV5-1; 9 bases agree with TRBD2. CDR1 and CDR2 (germline): SGHRS, YFSETQ. V was clipped by 4 bases and J by 6 bases; unmatched bases: 7. The CDR3 has 15 residues. CDR3 in amino acids: CASSTRGGAAGELFF. CDR3 DNA: TGCGCCAGCAGCACGCGCGGGGGGGCGGCCGGGGAGCTGTTTTTT.

CDR3 region: CASSHPGQSFGELFF. CDR3 coding DNA: TGTGCCAGCAGCCACCCGGGACAGTCCTTCGGGGAGCTGTTTTTT. This chain uses TRBV3-1 (or the pseudogene TRBV3-2) with TRBJ2-2; 7 positions match TRBD1. From germline, CDR1 is LGHDT and CDR2 YNNKEL (reference sequence). V dropped 3 bases and J dropped 7; count of bases not matched to a gene: 8. The CDR3 runs 15 residues.

The genes are TRBV5-4 and TRBJ1-6; tentatively, D is TRBD1 (6 bases). V lost 1 base and J lost 3, with 8 bases in between. The germline gives CDR1 SGHNT, CDR2 YYREEE (reference sequence). The CDR3 sequence is 15 residues long. The DNA of the CDR3 is TGTGCCAGCAGCTTGCAGGGGATCTATAATTCACCCCTCCACTTT. Protein product: CASSLQGIYNSPLHF.

The genes are TRBV4-1 and TRBJ1-4, with 8 bases fitting TRBD1. This CDR3 spans 16 amino acids. V lost 4 bases and J lost 5; bases outside the gene matches: 9. The germline V gene has CDR1 MGHRA and CDR2 YSYEKL. The CDR3 nucleotides are TGCGCCAGCAGCCGCGACGACAGGGGTCAAAATGAAAAACTGTTTTTT. It codes for CASSRDDRGQNEKLFF.

The chain links TRBV7-9 to TRBJ2-1; D perhaps matches TRBD2 (7 bases). Trimming removed 5 bases at V and 3 bases at J, with 17 bases between. Germline V CDR1 and CDR2: SEHNR, FQNEAQ (reference sequence). The CDR3 length is 16 residues. CDR3 region: CASSAVGGAYYNEQFF. The CDR3, as DNA: TGTGCCAGCAGCGCCGTAGGGGGGGCCTACTACAATGAGCAGTTCTTC.

DNA for the CDR3: TGTGCCAGCAGCTCCATATGGCAGAACACCGGGGAGCTGTTTTTT. Translation: CASSSIWQNTGELFF. The chain combines TRBV3-1 (or the pseudogene TRBV3-2) with TRBJ2-2; D remains unclear. Germline V lookup: CDR1 LGHDT, CDR2 YNNKEL (reference sequence). V shed 5 bases and J shed 1 base, with 11 bases lying between them. The CDR3 spans 15 residues.

As to this clone: One end of the junction is discordant with germline, which a read error may explain. The chain joins TRBV7-7 to TRBJ2-2; TRBD1 matches at 7 bases. Germline V gene lookup returns CDR1 SSHAT and CDR2 FNYEAQ (reference sequence). The CDR3 is 14 amino acids. CDR3 protein: CASREQTGSGELFF. DNA for the CDR3: TGTGCTAGCAGGGAACAGACAGGGTCCGGGGAGCTGTTTTTT.

The chain employs TRBV5-6 and TRBJ2-7; 9 positions match TRBD2. This CDR3 comprises 16 residues. Germline loops: CDR1 SGHDT, CDR2 YYEEEE. The V gene end was trimmed by 3 bases and the J gene end by 3 bases; junction bases not matched to a gene: 10. The CDR3 DNA follows: TGTGCCAGCAGCTCCTCCCTACTAGCGGGCGTCTACGAGCAGTACTTC. Residues: CASSSSLLAGVYEQYF.

The chain combines TRBV24-1 with TRBJ2-1; TRBD2 is a possible D gene (9 bases). The CDR3 totals 21 residues. Germline CDR1 KGHDR, CDR2 SFDVKD. The V end was cut by 4 bases, the J end by 6 bases, with 33 bases between. The CDR3 DNA follows: TGTGCCACCAGTGACCCTCGACAGGGGCCTAGCGGGAACTCACGGCCCAATGAGCAGTTCTTC. Translation: CATSDPRQGPSGNSRPNEQFF.

This sequence joins TRBV13 and TRBJ1-4, with D perhaps TRBD1 (5 bases). This CDR3 comprises 15 residues. The V and J ends lost 0 bases and 5 bases respectively, with 10 bases between them. Germline-derived CDR1 and CDR2 are PRHDT and FYEKMQ (reference sequence). The CDR3 DNA reads TGTGCCAGCAGCTTAGGTCCAGGGCAGAATGAAAAACTGTTTTTT. Its protein is CASSLGPGQNEKLFF.